Shown below are 2 T cell receptor beta chains from a single sample sequenced in a study of beta chain features in type 1 diabetes. Expressed TCRB transcripts were sequenced because the entire RNA isolate underwent reverse transcription. Here immunoSEQ multiplex PCR was the method, and the copy in TCRdb shows in-frame clones only, minus some. This table holds almost 350,000 clones, 20% found once. The sample was naive CD4+ T cells from blood. The receptors shown here come from a woman younger than 30 in good health.

This clone showed up just a few times. The rearrangement joins TRBV9 to TRBJ2-3; 12 bases agree with TRBD1. J gave up 0 bases and V 2 bases, and 4 bases lay outside the gene matches. Per the germline V gene, CDR1 is SGDLS and CDR2 is YYNGEE. The CDR3 consists of 17 residues. The CDR3 region has the DNA TGTGCCAGCAGCGTGTCGGGACAGGGGGCTAGCACAGATACGCAGTATTTT. Translated: CASSVSGQGASTDTQYF.

This clone was detected a few times. The chain has TRBV5-1 and TRBJ2-7; TRBD2 is a possible D gene (6 bases). Looked up from germline, CDR1 is SGHRS and CDR2 is YFSETQ. The CDR3 sequence is 11 residues long. V lost 0 bases and J 12 bases, leaving 10 bases between the germline ends. The CDR3 here is CASSLAGSSYF. The CDR3 bases are TGCGCCAGCAGCTTGGCCGGGAGTTCGTACTTC.